This T cell receptor beta chain was found in a study of T cells in Graves' hyperthyroidism and ophthalmopathy (dated by TCRdb to about 2019). Background on the whole study: Peripheral blood was collected at initial diagnosis, before any treatment. To identify distinguishing TCR V-J signatures, a discovery cohort of about a hundred patients was used, comprising 40 to 45 with Graves' ophthalmopathy and about 59 with stable Graves' hyperthyroidism. An independent validation cohort of 18 to 20 hyperthyroidism patients and about 16 patients who later progressed to ophthalmopathy tested prospective prediction of ophthalmopathy. The approximately 98 discovery patients were randomly divided into training and test sets at a 7:3 ratio. In about 6 Graves' hyperthyroidism patients, the study also compared T-cell repertoires from thyroid tissue with T-cell repertoires from blood. Once sampling was done, hyperthyroidism patients were given methimazole at a starting dose of 30 mg daily, whereas ophthalmopathy patients were given high-dose intravenous methylprednisolone. TCR Vbeta CDR3 sequencing of 135 peripheral blood samples (approximately 44 ophthalmopathy, about 75 hyperthyroidism and around 17 progressor patients) is reported in the paper.

The TCR beta CDR3 regions were amplified from the RNA transcripts. For the first round of RT-PCR on the TCR CDR3, the HTBI primer set was used together with the Qiagen OneStep RT-PCR kit. Libraries were constructed in a second round of multiplex PCR, after which size selection and purification were performed. The libraries were sequenced on an Illumina HiSeq2000 using paired-end 100 bp reads. On the study's bioinformatics: SOAPnuke was used to process the raw data, with reads discarded if the reads contained adapters or uncalled bases, had a mean Phred below 15, or lacked an exact constant-primer or identifier match. High-quality paired reads were merged with COPE v1.2.5, and unique nucleotide sequences were defined as clonotypes. MiTCR v1.1 was used to align clonotypes to the IMGT TRBV, TRBD and TRBJ reference segments. The analysis was restricted to V-J combinations with a frequency above 0.0001, which together covered roughly 99% of the repertoires. A TCS score was defined as the ratio between F50 (clonal expansion) and ExV (chaos), using BLOSUM62-based TCRdist between CDR3 peptides within each V-J. Welch's t-statistics and random forest reduced 500 to 650 V-J features to 13, which were used in a naive Bayes classifier (R e1071). TCRdb reprocessing: public reads trimmed at Q25 with fastp, clones called with MiXCR, in-frame beta chains kept. Each CDR3 protein appears once, grouped with its most common genes and DNA. The authors' filters were not applied to this entry. Present in this sample are some 570,000 distinct CDR3 sequences, over 12% of which were seen just once. Around 7% of the sample is in the top ten clones.

Ophthalmopathy patients had moderately to severely active disease, Clinical Activity Score of at least 3, NOSPECS grade of at least 4, and duration under 3 months. Exclusion was applied to patients with uncontrolled infections, other autoimmune diseases, pregnancy or lactation. Diagnoses relied on clinical symptoms, serum thyroxine and TRAb, thyroid ultrasound and orbital computed tomography. PBMCs were isolated from about 9.2 ml of fresh peripheral blood by Ficoll-Paque density gradient centrifugation. Trizol reagent was used to extract total RNA, and RNA quality was then checked on an Agilent 2100 Bioanalyzer. Counted from cysteine to phenylalanine, this CDR3 has 14 amino acids. Only the CDR3 DNA stays, 42 bases, in frame from base 1. The germline V gene (reference sequence) provides CDR1 DFQATT and CDR2 SNEGSKA. General conclusions and limits of the study: In validation, the model predicted progression to ophthalmopathy a median of 6.5 months before onset, with about 67% sensitivity and about 72% specificity. No statistical method was used to fix the sample size in advance, and group allocation was not hidden from the investigators. Most expanded thyroid clonotypes (frequency above 0.001) were also found in blood, which suggests that blood repertoires may mirror thyroid immune responses. In cross-validation, a model built on a 13 V-J signature told ophthalmopathy apart from stable hyperthyroidism with 85% to 90% sensitivity and roughly 83% specificity, and in testing the same model reached 80%/75%.

Regarding this clonotype: Its antigen specificity is not known. A read error may be the cause here, since a much bigger clone is one base away.

This TCR was sampled from a woman aged 18-29 years with Graves' ophthalmopathy. The rearrangement combines TRBV20-1 with TRBJ2-2, and perhaps TRBD2 as D gene, on 5 matching bases. Material for sequencing was blood. The DNA reads TGCAATGCTAGTTCGCTTACATCCTTCAGCGGGCTGTTTTTT. It codes for CNASSLTSFSGLFF.